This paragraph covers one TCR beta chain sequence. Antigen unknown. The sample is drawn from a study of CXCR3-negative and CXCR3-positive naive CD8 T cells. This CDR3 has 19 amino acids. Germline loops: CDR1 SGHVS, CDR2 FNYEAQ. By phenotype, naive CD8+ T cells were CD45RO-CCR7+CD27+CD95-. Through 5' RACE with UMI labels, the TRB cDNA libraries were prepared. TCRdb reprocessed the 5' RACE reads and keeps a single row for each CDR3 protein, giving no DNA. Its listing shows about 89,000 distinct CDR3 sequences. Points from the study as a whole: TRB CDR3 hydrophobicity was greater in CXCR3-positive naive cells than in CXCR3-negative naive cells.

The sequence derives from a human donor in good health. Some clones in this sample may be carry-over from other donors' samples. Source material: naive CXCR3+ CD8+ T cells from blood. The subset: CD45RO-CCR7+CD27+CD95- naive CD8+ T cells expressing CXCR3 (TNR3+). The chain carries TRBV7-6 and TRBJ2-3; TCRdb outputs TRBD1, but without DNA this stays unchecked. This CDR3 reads CASSLRGQVGRASTDTQYF.